This TCR beta chain was identified during a study of early T cells in non-severe SARS-CoV-2 infection. Turning to the study itself: Sequencing of bulk RNA from unsorted whole blood was done, without chain pairing.

V gave up 1 base and J gave up 7 bases, with 17 bases separating them. CDR3 length: 16 amino acids. The germline V gene has CDR1 LNHNV and CDR2 YYDKDF (reference sequence). Researchers tagged individual cDNA molecules with unique molecular identifiers. TCRdb ran MiXCR on the 5' RACE reads and lists one entry per CDR3 protein. Among 35,000 to 45,000 distinct CDR3 sequences, 10% to 15% were seen once, and the ten largest hold 16%. Study-wide points: VDJdb matching favored anti-spike CD8 responses, missing private and CD4 specificities.

This clonotype has ten or more counts. Antigen unknown. The chain couples TRBV15 to TRBJ2-1; the D gene is possibly TRBD2 (6 bases). Material: whole blood. The sequence came from an adult who was a healthcare worker with PCR-confirmed SARS-CoV-2 infection or an uninfected control (not recorded which). The CDR3 DNA is TGTGCCACCAGCAGAGCCGGGGTAGAGGGAGGTAATGAGCAGTTCTTC. Translation gives CATSRAGVEGGNEQFF.